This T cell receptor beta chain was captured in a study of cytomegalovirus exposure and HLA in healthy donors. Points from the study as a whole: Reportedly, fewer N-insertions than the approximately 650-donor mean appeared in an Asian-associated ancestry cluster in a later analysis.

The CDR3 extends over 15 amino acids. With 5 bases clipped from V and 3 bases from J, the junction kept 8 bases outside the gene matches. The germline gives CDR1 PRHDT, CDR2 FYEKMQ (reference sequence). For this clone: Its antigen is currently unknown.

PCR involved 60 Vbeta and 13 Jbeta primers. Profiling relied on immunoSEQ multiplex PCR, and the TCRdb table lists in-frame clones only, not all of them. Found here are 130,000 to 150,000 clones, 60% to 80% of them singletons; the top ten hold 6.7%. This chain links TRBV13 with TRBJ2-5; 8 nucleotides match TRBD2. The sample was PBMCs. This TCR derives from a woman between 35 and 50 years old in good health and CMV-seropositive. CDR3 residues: CASSRRGAGEETQYF. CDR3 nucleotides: TGTGCCAGCAGCCGGAGGGGAGCGGGGGAAGAGACCCAGTACTTC.